The source of this TCR beta chain is a study of shared clonotypes between healthy human individuals. Study as a whole: Three plates were used per donor for CD4 naive, three for CD4 memory, two for CD8 naive and one for CD8 memory.

Naive CD8 populations comprised CD45RO-negative cells positively selected for CCR7, excluding terminally differentiated effector memory CD45RA+ cells. This clone was observed a handful of times. Its antigen is not known. The sample has other DNA sequences that encode this CDR3 too. Per germline, CDR1 MNHEY and CDR2 SVGAGI. This CDR3 has 12 residues. The V end was cut by 2 bases, the J end by 8 bases, with 6 bases between. Study-wide points: How much donors shared clonotypes was expected to be affected by sequencing depth. Relative to their counterparts shared across all four donors, non-shared clonotypes exhibited diminished generation probabilities.

The assay used deep level. The repertoire was sequenced with immunoSEQ multiplex PCR; TCRdb's copy has only in-frame clones and lacks some. The sample lists some 1,900,000 clones, about 95% occurring once. The V gene is TRBV6-5, the J gene TRBJ2-2; D is unclear. The sample comprised naive CD8+ T cells sorted from blood. The sequence derives from a man aged 18 to 35 in good health. The CDR3 is CASSYGEGELFF. The CDR3 DNA reads TGTGCCAGCAGTTACGGCGAGGGGGAGCTGTTTTTT.